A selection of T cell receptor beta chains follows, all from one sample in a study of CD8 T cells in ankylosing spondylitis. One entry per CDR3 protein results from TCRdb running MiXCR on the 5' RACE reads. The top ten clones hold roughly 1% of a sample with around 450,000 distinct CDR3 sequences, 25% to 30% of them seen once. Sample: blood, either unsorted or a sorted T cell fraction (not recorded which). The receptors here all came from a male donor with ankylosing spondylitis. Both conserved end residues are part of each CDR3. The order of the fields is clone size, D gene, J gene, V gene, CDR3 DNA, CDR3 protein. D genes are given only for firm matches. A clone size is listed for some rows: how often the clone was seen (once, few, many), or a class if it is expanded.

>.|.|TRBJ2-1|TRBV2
TGTGCCAGCAGTGAAGGGCTAGCCGTTCAGAATGAGCAGTTCTTC
CASSEGLAVQNEQFF
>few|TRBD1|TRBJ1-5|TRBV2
TGTGCCAGCAGTGAGCAGGGGGGGCGTCCCCAGCATTTT
CASSEQGGRPQHF
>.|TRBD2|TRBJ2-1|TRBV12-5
TGTGCTAGTGGTCCACCGACTAGCGGGAGATACAATGAGCAGTTCTTC
CASGPPTSGRYNEQFF
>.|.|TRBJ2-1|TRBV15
TGTGCCACCAGCAGAGATCGTTGGACATACAATGAGCAGTTCTTC
CATSRDRWTYNEQFF
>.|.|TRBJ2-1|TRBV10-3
TGTGCCATCAGTTCCAGGGGTATCGACGATGAGCAGTTCTTC
CAISSRGIDDEQFF
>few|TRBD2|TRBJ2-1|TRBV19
TGTGCCAGTAGTGGTAGCGGGGAGAGGTCCTACAATGAGCAGTTCTTC
CASSGSGERSYNEQFF
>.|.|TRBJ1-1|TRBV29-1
TGCAGCGTTGTTCTACGGCTGAACACTGAAGCTTTCTTT
CSVVLRLNTEAFF
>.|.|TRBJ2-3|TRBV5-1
TGCGCCAGCAGCTTGGGCACCGGGGATACGCAGTATTTT
CASSLGTGDTQYF
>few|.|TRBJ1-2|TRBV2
TGTGCCAGCAGTGGGATAGATGGAGGCTACACCTTC
CASSGIDGGYTF
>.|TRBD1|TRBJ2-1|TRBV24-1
TGTGCCACCAGTGACCCTGAAGGGACAGGGAGTGCGAGGGAGCAGTTCTTC
CATSDPEGTGSAREQFF
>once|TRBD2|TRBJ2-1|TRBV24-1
TGTGCCACCAGTGATACCCGGAGGCTAGCGGGAGGGTTAAATGAGCAGTTCTTC
CATSDTRRLAGGLNEQFF
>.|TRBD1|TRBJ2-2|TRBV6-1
TGTGCCAGCAGTCCGACAGGGTATGGCACCGGGGAGCTGTTTTTT
CASSPTGYGTGELFF
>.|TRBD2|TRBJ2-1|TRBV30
TGTGCCTCCTCCAAAGGACTAGCGGGAATCAATGAGCAGTTCTTC
CASSKGLAGINEQFF
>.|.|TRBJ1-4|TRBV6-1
TGTGCGACAAATAACCAGCCCGCAACTAATGAAAAACTGTTTTTT
CATNNQPATNEKLFF
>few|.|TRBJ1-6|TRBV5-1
TGCGCCAGCAGCTTGGTGGATAGCTCCTATAATTCACCCCTCCACTTT
CASSLVDSSYNSPLHF
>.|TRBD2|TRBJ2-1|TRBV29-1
TGCAGCGTAGCGACTAGCATCTCCTACAATGAGCAGTTCTTC
CSVATSISYNEQFF
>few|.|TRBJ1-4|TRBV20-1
TGCAGTGCTAGACAGCCAGCAACTAATGAAAAACTGTTTTTT
CSARQPATNEKLFF
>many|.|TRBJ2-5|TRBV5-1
TGCGCCAGCAGCTCGCTGGCAGACCCGACCCAGTACTTC
CASSSLADPTQYF
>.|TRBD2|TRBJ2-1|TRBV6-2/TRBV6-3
TGTGCCAGCCAGAGCGGGAATGGGAATGAGCAGTTCTTC
CASQSGNGNEQFF
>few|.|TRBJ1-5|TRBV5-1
TGCGCCAGCAGAAAGCGACAGCCCTCCAGCAGCAATCAGCCCCAGCATTTT
CASRKRQPSSSNQPQHF
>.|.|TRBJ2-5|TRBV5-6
TGTGCCAGCAGCTTGCAGGGTTGGCAAGAGACCCAGTACTTC
CASSLQGWQETQYF
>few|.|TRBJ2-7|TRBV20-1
TGCAGTGCCGCGGACAGCTACGAGCAGTACTTC
CSAADSYEQYF
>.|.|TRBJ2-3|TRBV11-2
TGTGCCAGCAGCCAAGGTCGGGTTCTGGGCCTAGATACGCAGTATTTT
CASSQGRVLGLDTQYF
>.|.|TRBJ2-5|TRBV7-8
TGTGCCAGCAGGACGGAGTGGGAGGTTGAGACCCAGTACTTC
CASRTEWEVETQYF
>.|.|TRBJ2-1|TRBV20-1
TGCAGTGCTCCCGCCGGGTACAATGAGCAGTTCTTC
CSAPAGYNEQFF
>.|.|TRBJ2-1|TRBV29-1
TGCAGCGTTGAAGATATCGGGGGCCCGATAAGGAATGAGCAGTTCTTC
CSVEDIGGPIRNEQFF
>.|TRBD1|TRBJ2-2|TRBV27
TGTGCCAGCAGCCCTTACAGGGGAACGAACACCGGGGAGCTGTTTTTT
CASSPYRGTNTGELFF
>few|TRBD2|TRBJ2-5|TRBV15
TGTGCCACCAGCAGAGACCGGGGACTAGCGAAACAAGAGACCCAGTACTTC
CATSRDRGLAKQETQYF
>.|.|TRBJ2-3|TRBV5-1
TGCGCCAGCAGCCTCCAGGGACTTGGGGGCACAGATACGCAGTATTTT
CASSLQGLGGTDTQYF
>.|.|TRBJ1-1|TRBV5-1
TGCGCCAGCAGCTTAAAGGGCACTGAAGCTTTCTTT
CASSLKGTEAFF
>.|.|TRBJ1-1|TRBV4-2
TGTGCCAGCAGCCAAGATAAGGACAAGTACACTGAAGCTTTCTTT
CASSQDKDKYTEAFF
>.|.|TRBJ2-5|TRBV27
TGTGCCAGCAGGAGATCCCCGGGGACCCAGTACTTC
CASRRSPGTQYF
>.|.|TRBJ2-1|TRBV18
TGTGCCAGCTCACCGGTTCAGGACGGAGGGTTAGGGGAGCAGTTCTTC
CASSPVQDGGLGEQFF
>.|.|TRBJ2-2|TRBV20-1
TGCAGTGCTAGACCAGACATCTACGGGGAGCTGTTTTTT
CSARPDIYGELFF